Below, 18 T cell receptor beta chains from the same sample are listed, as sequenced in a study of T cell responses to AZD1222 COVID-19 vaccine. Profiled with immunoSEQ multiplex PCR; TCRdb holds only in-frame clones, not every one. The sample contains roughly 150,000 clones, about 91% of which appear only once. This sample comprised peripheral blood, obtained on day 0 of AZD1222 vaccination. The receptors here all came from an adult in good health.

The V call is TRBV3-1 (or the pseudogene TRBV3-2), the J call TRBJ1-6; 10 nucleotides line up with TRBD1. The CDR3 length is 13 residues. Trimming removed 6 bases from V and 14 bases from J; junction bases left unmatched: 7. In germline, CDR1 is LGHDT, CDR2 YNNKEL (reference sequence). CDR3 sequence: CASSRDRGFTLHF. The CDR3 DNA follows: TGTGCCAGCAGTCGGGACAGGGGTTTCACCCTCCACTTT.

V usage is TRBV2 and J usage is TRBJ1-3; no firm D call. Trimming took 3 bases from V and 5 from J, leaving 14 bases between them. CDR1 SNHLY and CDR2 FYNNEI come from the germline V gene. The CDR3 sequence is 15 residues long. DNA of the CDR3: TGTGCCAGCAGTGAGGAGGGAATTTCAAGAAACACCATATATTTT. It codes for CASSEEGISRNTIYF. The whole variable domain, remainder taken from reference TRBV2 and TRBJ1-3, is EPEVTQTPSHQVTQMGQEVILRCVPISNHLYFYWYRQILGQKVEFLVSFYNNEISEKSEIFDDQFSVERPDGSNFTLKIRSTKLEDSAMYFCASSEEGISRNTIYFGEGSWLTVV.

The chain joins TRBV24-1 to TRBJ2-3; perhaps TRBD1 as D (7 bases). V was trimmed by 4 bases and J by 2 bases, leaving 15 bases between them. Germline CDR1 KGHDR, CDR2 SFDVKD. The length of the CDR3 is 16 residues. The chain's CDR3 is CATSDWGDRNTDTQYF. In nucleotides, the CDR3 is TGTGCCACCAGTGACTGGGGGGACAGAAACACAGATACGCAGTATTTT.

The genes are TRBV24-1 and TRBJ2-7; the D gene could be TRBD1 or TRBD2 (6 bases each). The germline V and J ends were trimmed by 3 bases and 7 bases, with 12 bases remaining between them. The CDR3 spans 13 residues. CDR1 is KGHDR, CDR2 SFDVKD, per germline. CDR3 protein: CATSDRGQREQYF. The CDR3 DNA reads as TGTGCCACCAGTGATCGGGGGCAACGGGAGCAGTACTTC.

This clone was picked up a small number of times. This sequence joins TRBV12-1 and TRBJ2-7; TRBD1 reflects the table's D call only, with no check against the DNA. TRBV12-1 is a pseudogene. CDR3 length: 15 amino acids. The DNA for the CDR3 is TGTGCCAGCAGCGACCGGGACAAGAACCACCACGAGCAGTACTTC. This translates into CASSDRDKNHHEQYF.

The V call is TRBV28, the J call TRBJ2-7; D is tentatively TRBD1 or TRBD2 (5 bases each). V lost 1 base and J 0 bases, leaving 7 bases between the germline ends. This CDR3 has 14 residues. The germline V gene encodes CDR1 MDHEN and CDR2 SYDVKM. CDR3 nucleotide sequence: TGTGCCAGCAGTTTATTAGGGACCTCCTACGAGCAGTACTTC. Protein: CASSLLGTSYEQYF.

V usage is TRBV6-1 and J usage is TRBJ2-7, with D unclear. Trimming took off 5 bases at V and 0 bases at J, with 8 bases between the two ends. CDR3 length: 13 amino acids. Germline lookup yields CDR1 MNHNS and CDR2 SASEGT. In DNA, the CDR3 is TGTGCCAGCAGTATCGGGCTCTCCTACGAGCAGTACTTC. Translated: CASSIGLSYEQYF.

This chain connects TRBV27 to TRBJ2-7; 8 nucleotides match TRBD1. CDR3 length: 15 residues. V lost 3 bases, J lost 2 bases, and 6 bases stayed unmatched. Germline CDR1 MNHEY, CDR2 SMNVEV (reference sequence). The CDR3 loop is CASSFRGTGAYEQYF. CDR3 sequence (DNA): TGTGCCAGCAGTTTTCGAGGGACAGGCGCCTACGAGCAGTACTTC.

The rearrangement uses TRBV28 and TRBJ2-3; D possibly uses TRBD1 or TRBD2 (5 bases each). CDR3 length: 13 residues. Per germline, CDR1 MDHEN and CDR2 SYDVKM. Trimming pared 6 bases from V and 6 bases from J, leaving 13 bases between. The CDR3 is CASSERGVDTQYF. The CDR3 bases are TGTGCCAGCAGCGAAAGGGGAGTGGATACGCAGTATTTT.

This rearrangement joins TRBV7-8 to TRBJ1-1, with TRBD1 identical over 7 bases. The CDR3 loop spans 13 amino acids. Germline loops: CDR1 SGHVS, CDR2 FQNEAQ. V was pared by 5 bases and J by 5 bases, with 5 bases of the junction left unmatched. CDR3 protein: CASSLRGRTEAFF. The CDR3 region has the DNA TGTGCCAGCAGCCTCAGGGGGAGGACTGAAGCTTTCTTT.

V is TRBV6-6 and J is TRBJ2-7, with D perhaps matching TRBD1 (5 bases). Germline lookup yields CDR1 MNHNY and CDR2 SVGAGI (reference sequence). The CDR3 length is 14 residues. Between the trimmed V and J ends, which lost 5 bases and 2 bases, there was a span of 13 bases. CDR3 coding DNA: TGTGCCAGCAGTCTTCGACAGTCAACCTACGAGCAGTACTTC. This translates into CASSLRQSTYEQYF.

This clone occurred once. The V and J genes are TRBV7-9 and TRBJ2-5, with TRBD2 identical over 7 bases. V was clipped by 5 bases and J by 5 bases; unmatched bases: 2. The CDR3 extends over 12 amino acids. CDR1 SEHNR and CDR2 FQNEAQ come from the germline V gene (reference sequence). This chain's CDR3 is CASSLSGETQYF. The CDR3, as DNA: TGTGCCAGCAGCCTTAGCGGGGAGACCCAGTACTTC.

This clone was found a few times. The rearrangement joins TRBV7-9 to TRBJ1-3; D is possibly TRBD1 (6 bases). The CDR3 totals 17 residues. Trimming left V 2 bases short and J 1 base short, with 15 bases between. CDR1 is SEHNR and CDR2 is FQNEAQ in the germline V gene (reference sequence). This CDR3 is CASSLIRGGGSGNTIYF. CDR3 nucleotide sequence: TGTGCCAGCAGCTTAATCAGGGGCGGAGGTTCTGGAAACACCATATATTTT.

The J gene is TRBJ2-7, the V gene TRBV28; TRBD1 matches at 8 bases. Germline CDR1 and CDR2: MDHEN and SYDVKM. The CDR3 contains 15 residues. The V gene end was trimmed by 6 bases and the J gene end by 5 bases; junction bases not matched to a gene: 12. The chain's CDR3 is CASRHRQGIEHEQYF. CDR3 in DNA: TGTGCCAGCAGACACCGACAGGGGATAGAGCACGAGCAGTACTTC.

J is TRBJ1-1 and V is TRBV29-1; 7 positions match TRBD1. This CDR3 is built from 11 residues. Losses at the gene ends were 6 bases for V and 4 bases for J; bases not matched to a gene: 2. Germline CDR1 SQVTM, CDR2 ANQGSEA. The CDR3: CSVDRATEAFF. The DNA for the CDR3 is TGCAGCGTAGACAGGGCCACTGAAGCTTTCTTT.

The chain couples TRBV5-6 to TRBJ1-5, with D possibly matching TRBD1 (5 bases). Germline V gene data show CDR1 as SGHDT and CDR2 as YYEEEE. The CDR3 loop spans 15 amino acids. V lost 3 bases, J lost 1 base, and 11 bases lay in between. CDR3 region: CASSSTGRSNQPQHF. CDR3 DNA: TGTGCCAGCAGCTCCACAGGAAGAAGCAATCAGCCCCAGCATTTT. The whole variable domain, filled in from reference TRBV5-6 and TRBJ1-5, reads DAGVTQSPTHLIKTRGQQVTLRCSPKSGHDTVSWYQQALGQGPQFIFQYYEEEERQRGNFPDRFSGHQFPNYSSELNVNALLLGDSALYLCASSSTGRSNQPQHFGDGTRLSIL.

The chain recombines TRBV6-2 or TRBV6-3 with TRBJ2-5; TRBD1 aligns across 9 bases. The CDR3 consists of 14 residues. From germline, CDR1 is MNHEY and CDR2 SVGEGT. V lost 6 bases to trimming and J lost 6 bases; unmatched junction nucleotides: 8. CDR3 coding DNA: TGTGCCAGCAGCCCAGGACAGGGGAGACAGACCCAGTACTTC. Translation gives CASSPGQGRQTQYF.

The rearrangement links TRBV28 to TRBJ1-1; the D is unclear. Between the trimmed V and J ends, which lost 6 bases and 0 bases, there was a span of 11 bases. The CDR3 sequence is 14 residues long. The V gene's germline CDR1 is MDHEN and CDR2 SYDVKM. In DNA form, the CDR3 reads TGTGCCAGCAGCCCGCCAGTAATGAACACTGAAGCTTTCTTT. As protein: CASSPPVMNTEAFF.